This entry is about one T cell receptor beta chain. Its antigen is undetermined. The CDR3 covers 14 residues. With 3 bases removed from V and 2 bases from J, the gap between germline ends came to 11 bases. A sample-barcoded 5' primer and a J-beta primer mix were used in a second PCR of about 7 to 12 cycles. MiXCR was run by TCRdb on the 5' RACE reads, yielding one entry per CDR3 protein. The sample yields about 830,000 distinct CDR3 sequences, around 68% seen once. The data were taken from a study of blood T cells in healthy people across ages. Study-level findings and limits: Long-lived donors had more naive CD4+ cells and higher diversity than aged donors. Significant beta diversity loss was already apparent by age approximately 38, declining roughly linearly.

The authors drew 8 to 10 milliliters of peripheral blood from each donor. This clonotype was obtained from a young man in good health. V usage is TRBV12-3 or TRBV12-4 and J usage is TRBJ2-7; D is tentatively TRBD1 or TRBD2 (5 bases each). The source material was blood. CDR3 bases: TGTGCCAGCAGTTTTGGGACGCCGACCTACGAGCAGTACTTC. Translating it yields CASSFGTPTYEQYF.